The T cell receptor beta chain under discussion was sequenced for a study of shared clonotypes between healthy human individuals. Looking at the study overall: Donors, aged 18 to 49, were a couple of women and three men. Three plates were used per donor for CD4 naive, three for CD4 memory, two for CD8 naive and one for CD8 memory.

Execution of the assay was at deep level. Sequencing used immunoSEQ multiplex PCR; TCRdb keeps in-frame clones, though not all of them. The sample has 85,000 to 100,000 clones; 68% are singletons. Per the germline V gene, CDR1 is SGHTS and CDR2 is YDEGEE. This CDR3 is 15 amino acids long. V lost 3 bases, J lost 1 base, and 13 bases lay in between. The donors were adults (healthy and HIV-negative) with no recent acute infections or vaccinations. The sequencing input was memory CD8+ T cells sorted from blood. Stated subset: CD45RO+ cells pooled with CCR7-negative TemRA cells. J is TRBJ1-1 and V is TRBV5-8; D is possibly TRBD1 (6 bases). The sequence was collected from a young man in good health. CDR3 bases: TGTGCCAGCAGCTATCAGACAGGCCAGAACACTGAAGCTTTCTTT. Its protein product is CASSYQTGQNTEAFF.